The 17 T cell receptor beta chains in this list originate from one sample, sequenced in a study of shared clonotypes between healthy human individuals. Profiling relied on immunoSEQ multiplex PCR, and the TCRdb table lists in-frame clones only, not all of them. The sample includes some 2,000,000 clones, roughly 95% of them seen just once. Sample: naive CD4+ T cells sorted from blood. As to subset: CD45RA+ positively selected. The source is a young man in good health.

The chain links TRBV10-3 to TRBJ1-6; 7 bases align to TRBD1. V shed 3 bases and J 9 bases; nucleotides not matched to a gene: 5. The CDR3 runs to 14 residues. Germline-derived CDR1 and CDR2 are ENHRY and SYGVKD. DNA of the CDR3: TGTGCCATCAGTGATAACAGGGGCACTTCACCCCTCCACTTT. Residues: CAISDNRGTSPLHF.

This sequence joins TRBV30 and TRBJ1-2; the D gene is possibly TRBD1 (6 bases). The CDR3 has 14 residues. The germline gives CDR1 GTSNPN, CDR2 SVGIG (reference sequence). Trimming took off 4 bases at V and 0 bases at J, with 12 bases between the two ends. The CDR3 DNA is TGTGCCTGGAATTGGGGGCAGACTAACTATGGCTACACCTTC. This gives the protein CAWNWGQTNYGYTF.

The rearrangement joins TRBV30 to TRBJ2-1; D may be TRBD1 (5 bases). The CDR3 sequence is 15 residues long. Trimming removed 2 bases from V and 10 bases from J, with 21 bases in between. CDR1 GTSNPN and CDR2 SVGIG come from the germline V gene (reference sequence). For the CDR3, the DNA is TGTGCCTGGAGTCTTCCTCAGGGTAGCTCTGACGAGCAGTTCTTC. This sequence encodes CAWSLPQGSSDEQFF.

The DNA for the CDR3 is TGCGCCAGCAGCCACCCTATGCCGGGACAGGGCAATGAGCAGTTCTTC. Its translation is CASSHPMPGQGNEQFF. The gene calls are TRBV4-1 and TRBJ2-1; 9 bases agree with TRBD1. The V segment lost 3 bases and the J segment 6 bases; nucleotides outside the gene matches: 9. This CDR3 region has 16 residues. The germline V gene has CDR1 MGHRA and CDR2 YSYEKL.

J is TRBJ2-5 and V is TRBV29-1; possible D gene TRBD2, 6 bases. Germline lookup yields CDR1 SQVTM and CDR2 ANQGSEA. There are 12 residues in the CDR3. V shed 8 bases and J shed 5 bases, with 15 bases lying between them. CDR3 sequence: CSLRGSGETQYF. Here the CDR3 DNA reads TGCAGCCTTCGGGGGTCTGGGGAGACCCAGTACTTC. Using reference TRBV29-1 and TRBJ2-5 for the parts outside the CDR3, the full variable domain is SAVISQKPSRDICQRGTSLTIQCQVDSQVTMMFWYRQQPGQSLTLIATANQGSEATYESGFVIDKFPISRPNLTFSTLTVSNMSPEDSSIYLCSLRGSGETQYFGPGTRLLVL.

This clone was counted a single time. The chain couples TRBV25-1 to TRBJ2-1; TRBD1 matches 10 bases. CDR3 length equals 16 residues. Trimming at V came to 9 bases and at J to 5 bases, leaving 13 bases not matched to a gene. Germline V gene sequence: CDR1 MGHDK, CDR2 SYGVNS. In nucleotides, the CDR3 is TGTGCCAGTCGAGACTCCCCGGGACAGGGGCACAATGAGCAGTTCTTC. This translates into CASRDSPGQGHNEQFF.

The CDR3 here is CASSLEEGSSYNSPLHF. CDR3 coding DNA: TGCGCCAGCAGCCTAGAAGAAGGGAGCTCCTATAATTCACCCCTCCACTTT. The chain combines TRBV4-1 with TRBJ1-6; D remains unclear. Germline V lookup: CDR1 MGHRA, CDR2 YSYEKL. CDR3 size: 17 residues. The germline V and J ends were trimmed by 4 bases and 0 bases, with 13 bases remaining between them.

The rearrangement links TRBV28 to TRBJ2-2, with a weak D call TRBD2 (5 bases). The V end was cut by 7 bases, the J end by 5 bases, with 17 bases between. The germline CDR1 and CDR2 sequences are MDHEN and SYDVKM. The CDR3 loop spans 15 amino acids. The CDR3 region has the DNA TGTGCCAGCACCCTCGCCGGGGAGAGGACCGGGGAGCTGTTTTTT. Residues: CASTLAGERTGELFF. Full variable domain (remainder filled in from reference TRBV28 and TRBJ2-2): DVKVTQSSRYLVKRTGEKVFLECVQDMDHENMFWYRQDPGLGLRLIYFSYDVKMKEKGDIPEGYSVSREKKERFSLILESASTNQTSMYLCASTLAGERTGELFFGEGSRLTVL.

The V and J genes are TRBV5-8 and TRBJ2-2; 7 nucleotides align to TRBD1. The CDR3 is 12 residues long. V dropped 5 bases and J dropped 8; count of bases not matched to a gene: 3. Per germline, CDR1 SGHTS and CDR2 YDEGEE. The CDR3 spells CASRGQSGELFF. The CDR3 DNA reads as TGTGCCAGCAGGGGACAGTCAGGGGAGCTGTTTTTT.

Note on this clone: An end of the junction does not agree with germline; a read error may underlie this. In DNA, the CDR3 is TGTGCTAGCAGCCCGATCGCGACTAGCCAAGAGACCCAGTACTTC. Translating it yields CASSPIATSQETQYF. The rearrangement links TRBV7-7 to TRBJ2-5, with TRBD2 as a possible D gene (6 bases). The CDR3 extends over 15 amino acids. Germline values: CDR1 SSHAT, CDR2 FNYEAQ (reference sequence).

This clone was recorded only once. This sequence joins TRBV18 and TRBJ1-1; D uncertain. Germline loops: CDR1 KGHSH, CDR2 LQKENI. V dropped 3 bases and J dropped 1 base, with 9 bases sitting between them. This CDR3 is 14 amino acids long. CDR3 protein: CASSPATENTEAFF. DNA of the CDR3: TGTGCCAGCTCACCGGCCACAGAGAACACTGAAGCTTTCTTT.

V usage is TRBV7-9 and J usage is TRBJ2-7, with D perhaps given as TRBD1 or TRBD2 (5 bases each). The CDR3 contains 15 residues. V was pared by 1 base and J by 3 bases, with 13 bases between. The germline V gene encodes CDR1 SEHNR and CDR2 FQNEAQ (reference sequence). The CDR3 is CASSLGGTRNYEQYF. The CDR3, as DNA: TGTGCCAGCAGCTTAGGGGGGACGCGAAACTACGAGCAGTACTTC.

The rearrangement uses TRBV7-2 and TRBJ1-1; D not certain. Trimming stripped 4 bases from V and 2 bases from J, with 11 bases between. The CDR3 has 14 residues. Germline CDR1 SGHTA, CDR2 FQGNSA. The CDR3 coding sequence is TGTGCCAGCAGCTGGGGAGGACCTAACACTGAAGCTTTCTTT. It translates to CASSWGGPNTEAFF.

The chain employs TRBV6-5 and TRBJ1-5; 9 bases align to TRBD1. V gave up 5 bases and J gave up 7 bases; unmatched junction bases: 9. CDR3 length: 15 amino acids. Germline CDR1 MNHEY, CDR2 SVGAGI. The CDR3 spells CASSAIQGAGQPQHF. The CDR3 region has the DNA TGTGCCAGCAGTGCCATACAGGGGGCAGGACAGCCCCAGCATTTT.

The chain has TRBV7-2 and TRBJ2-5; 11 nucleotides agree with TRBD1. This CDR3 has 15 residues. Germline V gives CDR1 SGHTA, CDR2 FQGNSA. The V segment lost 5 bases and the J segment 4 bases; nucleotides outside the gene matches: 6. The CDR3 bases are TGTGCCAGCAGCCCTTGGACAGGGGGCCTAGAGACCCAGTACTTC. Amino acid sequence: CASSPWTGGLETQYF.

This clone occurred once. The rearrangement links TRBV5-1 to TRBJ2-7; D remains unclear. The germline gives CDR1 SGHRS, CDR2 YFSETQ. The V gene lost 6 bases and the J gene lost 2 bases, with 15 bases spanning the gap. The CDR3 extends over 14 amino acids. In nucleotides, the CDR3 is TGCGCCAGCACCTCCGGTACGCCCGCCTACGAGCAGTACTTC. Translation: CASTSGTPAYEQYF.

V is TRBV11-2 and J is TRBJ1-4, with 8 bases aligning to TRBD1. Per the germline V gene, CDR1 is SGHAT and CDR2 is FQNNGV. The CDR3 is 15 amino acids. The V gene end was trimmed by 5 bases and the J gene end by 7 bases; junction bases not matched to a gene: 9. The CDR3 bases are TGTGCCAGCAGCCCCCGGACAGGGTGGGGTGAAAAACTGTTTTTT. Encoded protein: CASSPRTGWGEKLFF.